These 11 T cell receptor beta chains originate from one sample sequenced in a study of T cells of healthy individuals. TCRdb used MiXCR to reprocess the 5' RACE reads, holding one entry per CDR3 protein. Altogether tens of thousands of distinct CDR3 sequences are present, around 15% being singletons, with the ten largest covering roughly 4.7%. Receptor source: a human donor in good health.

V is TRBV5-1 and J is TRBJ2-5; 8 bases are a match to TRBD2. V was clipped by 3 bases and J by 4 bases; unmatched bases: 14. This CDR3 has 17 residues. The V gene's germline CDR1 is SGHRS and CDR2 YFSETQ. This chain's CDR3 is CASSWGRRGDGRETQYF. The CDR3 DNA is TGCGCCAGCAGCTGGGGTCGGCGGGGGGACGGTCGAGAGACCCAGTACTTC.

This clonotype was counted at least ten times. The V call is TRBV28, the J call TRBJ2-7, with no clear D. CDR1 MDHEN and CDR2 SYDVKM come from the germline V gene. This CDR3 spans 13 amino acids. Trimming left V 4 bases short and J 2 bases short, with 9 bases between. The CDR3 sequence: CASSSPVTYEQYF. The CDR3 DNA is TGTGCCAGCAGTTCCCCGGTCACCTACGAGCAGTACTTC.

This clonotype was seen ten or more times. This chain links TRBV9 with TRBJ2-2; D ambiguous. Germline CDR1 reads SGDLS; CDR2 reads YYNGEE. CDR3 length: 14 amino acids. Trimming removed 0 bases from V and 4 bases from J, with 7 bases in between. The CDR3 here is CASSVETGTGELFF. The DNA for the CDR3 is TGTGCCAGCAGCGTAGAAACTGGCACCGGGGAGCTGTTTTTT.

The J gene is TRBJ2-3, the V gene TRBV13; no firm D call. From germline, CDR1 is PRHDT and CDR2 FYEKMQ (reference sequence). This CDR3 contains 13 residues. V was cut by 2 bases and J by 3 bases, with 6 bases left in between. CDR3: CASSLRVTDTQYF. As DNA, the CDR3 is TGTGCCAGCAGCTTACGGGTGACAGATACGCAGTATTTT.

This clonotype was counted at least ten times. The rearrangement joins TRBV20-1 to TRBJ2-7, with D perhaps TRBD1 (8 bases). The germline gives CDR1 DFQATT, CDR2 SNEGSKA (reference sequence). V was clipped by 2 bases and J by 3 bases, with 14 bases between them. The CDR3 covers 14 residues. CDR3 coding DNA: TGCAGTGCTAGATCGGACAGGGAGGGCTACGAGCAGTACTTC. This translates into CSARSDREGYEQYF.

This clonotype was detected only a few times. The chain recombines TRBV4-3 with TRBJ2-5; D is unclear. Per the germline V gene, CDR1 is LGHNA and CDR2 is YSLEER. This CDR3 has 14 residues. The V gene lost 0 bases and the J gene lost 4 bases, with 9 bases spanning the gap. The CDR3 protein is CASSQDGSRETQYF. In nucleotides, the CDR3 is TGCGCCAGCAGCCAAGATGGTAGCCGAGAGACCCAGTACTTC.

At least ten counts were recorded for this clonotype. The chain uses TRBV6-4 and TRBJ2-3; the D gene is possibly TRBD2 (6 bases). The CDR3 is 14 amino acids. Trimming pared 4 bases from V and 2 bases from J, leaving 10 bases between. In germline, CDR1 is MRHNA, CDR2 SNTAGT. CDR3 residues: CASSAGGHTDTQYF. For the CDR3, the DNA is TGTGCCAGCAGTGCCGGGGGTCACACAGATACGCAGTATTTT.

CDR3 protein: CASSLMKGKETQYF. The CDR3 DNA reads TGCGCCAGCAGCTTGATGAAGGGAAAAGAGACCCAGTACTTC. This rearrangement joins TRBV5-1 to TRBJ2-5; unclear D gene. The V end was cut by 1 base, the J end by 3 bases, with 10 bases between. The germline V gene encodes CDR1 SGHRS and CDR2 YFSETQ. The CDR3 loop spans 14 amino acids.

The chain carries TRBV20-1 and TRBJ1-5; no firm D call. The CDR3 is 13 amino acids. Germline loops: CDR1 DFQATT, CDR2 SNEGSKA (reference sequence). Trimming pared 3 bases from V and 4 bases from J, leaving 10 bases between. DNA of the CDR3: TGCAGTGCTAGTTACGGAGGAAATCAGCCCCAGCATTTT. It codes for CSASYGGNQPQHF.

This chain joins TRBV29-1 and TRBJ1-1, with D possibly matching TRBD1 (5 bases). V lost 6 bases and J lost 1, with 12 bases in between. The CDR3 runs to 13 residues. Per germline, CDR1 SQVTM and CDR2 ANQGSEA. The CDR3 nucleotides are TGCAGCGTCCTCCGAACAGGGAACACTGAAGCTTTCTTT. Encoded protein: CSVLRTGNTEAFF.

The V and J genes are TRBV3-1 and TRBJ2-7; D is perhaps TRBD2 (6 bases). The CDR3 length is 15 residues. With 2 bases removed from V and 2 bases from J, the gap between germline ends came to 13 bases. Germline CDR1 reads LGHDT; CDR2 reads YNNKEL (reference sequence). In DNA form, the CDR3 reads TGTGCCAGCAGCCAAAGGCTAGCGAAGACCTACGAGCAGTACTTC. Residues: CASSQRLAKTYEQYF.